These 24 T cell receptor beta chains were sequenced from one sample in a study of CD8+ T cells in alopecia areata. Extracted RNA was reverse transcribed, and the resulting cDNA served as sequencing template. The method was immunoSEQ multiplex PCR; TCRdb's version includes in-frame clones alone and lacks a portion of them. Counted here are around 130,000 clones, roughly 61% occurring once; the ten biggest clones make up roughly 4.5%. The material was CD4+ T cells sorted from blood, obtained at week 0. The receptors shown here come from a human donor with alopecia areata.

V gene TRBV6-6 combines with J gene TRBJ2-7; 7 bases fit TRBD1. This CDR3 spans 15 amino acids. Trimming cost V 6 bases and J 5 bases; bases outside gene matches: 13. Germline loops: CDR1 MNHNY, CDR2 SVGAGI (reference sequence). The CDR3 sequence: CASRGRQGVFDEQYF. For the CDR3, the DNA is TGTGCCAGCAGGGGACGGCAGGGGGTATTCGACGAGCAGTACTTC.

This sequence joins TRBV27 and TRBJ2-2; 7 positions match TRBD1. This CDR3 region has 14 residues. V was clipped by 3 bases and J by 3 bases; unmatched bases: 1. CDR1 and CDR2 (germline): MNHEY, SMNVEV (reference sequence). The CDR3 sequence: CASSFQGDTGELFF. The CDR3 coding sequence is TGTGCCAGCAGTTTTCAGGGGGACACCGGGGAGCTGTTTTTT.

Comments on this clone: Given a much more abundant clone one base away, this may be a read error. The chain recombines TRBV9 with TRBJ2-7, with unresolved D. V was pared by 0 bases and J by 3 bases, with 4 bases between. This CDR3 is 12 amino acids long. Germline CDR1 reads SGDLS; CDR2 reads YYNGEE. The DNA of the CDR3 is TGTGCCAGCAGCGTAGGAGGCTACGAGCAGTACTTC. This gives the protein CASSVGGYEQYF.

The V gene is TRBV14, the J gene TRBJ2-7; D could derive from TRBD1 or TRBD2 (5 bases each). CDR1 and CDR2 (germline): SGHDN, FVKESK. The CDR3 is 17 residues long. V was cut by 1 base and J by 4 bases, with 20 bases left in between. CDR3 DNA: TGTGCCAGCAGCCAAGGGTCTCGAGGGACGGCCCTTTACGAGCAGTACTTC. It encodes CASSQGSRGTALYEQYF. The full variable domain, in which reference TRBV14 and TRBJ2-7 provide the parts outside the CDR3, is EAGVTQFPSHSVIEKGQTVTLRCDPISGHDNLYWYRRVMGKEIKFLLHFVKESKQDESGMPNNRFLAERTGGTYSTLKVQPAELEDSGVYFCASSQGSRGTALYEQYFGPGTRLTVT.

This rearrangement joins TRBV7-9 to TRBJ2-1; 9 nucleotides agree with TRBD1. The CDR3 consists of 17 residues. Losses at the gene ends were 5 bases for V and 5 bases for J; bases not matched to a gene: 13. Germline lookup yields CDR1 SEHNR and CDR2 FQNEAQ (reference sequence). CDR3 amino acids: CASSLDRGGVAHNEQFF. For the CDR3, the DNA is TGTGCCAGCAGCCTGGACAGGGGAGGGGTGGCACACAATGAGCAGTTCTTC.

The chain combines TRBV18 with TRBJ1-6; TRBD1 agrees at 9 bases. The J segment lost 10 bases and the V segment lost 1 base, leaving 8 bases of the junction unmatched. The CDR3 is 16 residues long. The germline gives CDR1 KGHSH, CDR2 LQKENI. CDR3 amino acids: CASSPLGTGRESPLHF. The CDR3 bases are TGTGCCAGCTCACCACTAGGGACAGGGAGGGAGTCACCCCTCCACTTT. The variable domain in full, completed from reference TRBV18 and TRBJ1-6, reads NAGVMQNPRHLVRRRGQEARLRCSPMKGHSHVYWYRQLPEEGLKFMVYLQKENIIDESGMPKERFSAEFPKEGPSILRIQQVVRGDSAAYFCASSPLGTGRESPLHFGNGTRLTVT.

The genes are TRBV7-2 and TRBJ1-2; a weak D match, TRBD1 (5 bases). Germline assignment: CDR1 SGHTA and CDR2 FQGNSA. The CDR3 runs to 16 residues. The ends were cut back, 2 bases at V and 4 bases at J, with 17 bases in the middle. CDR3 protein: CASSLPDTVDFYGYTF. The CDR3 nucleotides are TGTGCCAGCAGCTTACCGGACACAGTGGATTTCTATGGCTACACCTTC.

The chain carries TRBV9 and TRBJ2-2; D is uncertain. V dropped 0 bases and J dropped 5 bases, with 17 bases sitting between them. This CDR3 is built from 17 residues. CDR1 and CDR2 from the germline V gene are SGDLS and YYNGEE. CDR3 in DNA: TGTGCCAGCAGCGTAGGGTGGACCCCCGCGACTACCGGGGAGCTGTTTTTT. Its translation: CASSVGWTPATTGELFF.

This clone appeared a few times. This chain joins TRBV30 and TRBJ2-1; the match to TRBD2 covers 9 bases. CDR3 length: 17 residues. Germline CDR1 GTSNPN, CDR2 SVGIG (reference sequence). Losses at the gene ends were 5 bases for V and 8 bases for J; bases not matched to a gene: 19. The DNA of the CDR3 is TGTGCCTGGGGCAACAGCAAGATAGCGGGGGCCCCGCATGAGCAGTTCTTC. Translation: CAWGNSKIAGAPHEQFF.

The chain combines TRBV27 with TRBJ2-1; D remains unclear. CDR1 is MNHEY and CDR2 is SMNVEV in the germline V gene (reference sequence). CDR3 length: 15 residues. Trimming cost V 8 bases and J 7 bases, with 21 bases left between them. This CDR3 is CASPRPRIKLNEQFF. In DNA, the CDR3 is TGTGCCAGCCCCCGGCCCCGAATAAAATTAAATGAGCAGTTCTTC.

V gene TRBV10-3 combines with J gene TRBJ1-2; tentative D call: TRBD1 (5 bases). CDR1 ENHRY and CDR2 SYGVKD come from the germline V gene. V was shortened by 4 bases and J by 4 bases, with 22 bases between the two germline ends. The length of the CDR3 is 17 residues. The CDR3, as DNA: TGTGCCATCAGTGCGGGCCCCGACAGCCGCCCCCCCTATGGCTACACCTTC. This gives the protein CAISAGPDSRPPYGYTF.

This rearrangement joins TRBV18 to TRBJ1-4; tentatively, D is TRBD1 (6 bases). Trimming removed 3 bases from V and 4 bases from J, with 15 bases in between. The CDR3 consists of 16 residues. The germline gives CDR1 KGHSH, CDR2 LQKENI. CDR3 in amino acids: CASSPLQGPHNEKLFF. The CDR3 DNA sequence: TGTGCCAGCTCACCTCTCCAGGGGCCCCATAATGAAAAACTGTTTTTT.

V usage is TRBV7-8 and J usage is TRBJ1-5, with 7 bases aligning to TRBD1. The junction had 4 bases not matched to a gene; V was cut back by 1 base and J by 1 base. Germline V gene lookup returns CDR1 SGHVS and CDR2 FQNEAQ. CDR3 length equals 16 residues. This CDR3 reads CASSLDTGESNQPQHF. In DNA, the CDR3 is TGTGCCAGCAGCTTAGACACAGGGGAGAGCAATCAGCCCCAGCATTTT.

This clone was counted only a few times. CDR3 DNA: TGTGCCAGTACCCTGAGGGTCTCTGGAAACACCATATATTTT. Translation gives CASTLRVSGNTIYF. This chain joins TRBV19 and TRBJ1-3; D ambiguous. Germline lookup yields CDR1 LNHDA and CDR2 SQIVND (reference sequence). The CDR3 runs 14 residues. V lost 7 bases and J 0 bases, leaving 10 bases between the germline ends.

As DNA, the CDR3 is TGTGCCAGCAGCTCGACGTCCGGGACTAGCGGGAGGGCGACCCAGTACTTC. Protein sequence: CASSSTSGTSGRATQYF. The chain couples TRBV7-2 to TRBJ2-5; 16 bases agree with TRBD2. Losses at the gene ends were 4 bases for V and 7 bases for J; bases not matched to a gene: 9. The CDR3 is 17 residues long. Per the germline V gene, CDR1 is SGHTA and CDR2 is FQGNSA.

CDR3 nucleotide sequence: TGTGCCAGCAGCTCGTTCGATGAGCAGTTCTTC. Its protein is CASSSFDEQFF. The genes are TRBV7-2 and TRBJ2-1; D gene unclear. Between the trimmed V and J ends, which lost 4 bases and 8 bases, there was a span of 6 bases. The CDR3 is 11 amino acids. Germline CDR1 reads SGHTA; CDR2 reads FQGNSA.

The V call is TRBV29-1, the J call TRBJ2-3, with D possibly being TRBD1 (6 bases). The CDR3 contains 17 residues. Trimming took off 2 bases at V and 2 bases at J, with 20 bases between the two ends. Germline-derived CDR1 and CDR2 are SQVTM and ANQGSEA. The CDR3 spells CSVEPPGGSLFTDTQYF. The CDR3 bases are TGCAGCGTTGAACCCCCTGGGGGCTCATTGTTCACAGATACGCAGTATTTT.

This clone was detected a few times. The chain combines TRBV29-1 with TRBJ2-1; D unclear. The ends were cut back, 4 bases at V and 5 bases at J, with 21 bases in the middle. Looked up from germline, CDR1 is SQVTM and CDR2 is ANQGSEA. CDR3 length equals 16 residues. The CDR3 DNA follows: TGCAGCGTTGTTGGGCTAGTCCCCATGAAAAACAATGAGCAGTTCTTC. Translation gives CSVVGLVPMKNNEQFF.

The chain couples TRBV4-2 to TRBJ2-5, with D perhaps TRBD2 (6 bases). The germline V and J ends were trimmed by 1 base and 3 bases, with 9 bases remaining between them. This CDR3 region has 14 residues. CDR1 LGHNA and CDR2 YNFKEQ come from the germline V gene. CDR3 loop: CASSQVTGEETQYF. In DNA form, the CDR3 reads TGTGCCAGCAGCCAAGTCACGGGGGAAGAGACCCAGTACTTC.

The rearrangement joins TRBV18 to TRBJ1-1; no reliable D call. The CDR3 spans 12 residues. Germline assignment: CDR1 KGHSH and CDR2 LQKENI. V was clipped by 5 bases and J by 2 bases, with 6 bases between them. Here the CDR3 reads CASSEGNTEAFF. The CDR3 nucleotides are TGTGCCAGCTCAGAGGGAAACACTGAAGCTTTCTTT.

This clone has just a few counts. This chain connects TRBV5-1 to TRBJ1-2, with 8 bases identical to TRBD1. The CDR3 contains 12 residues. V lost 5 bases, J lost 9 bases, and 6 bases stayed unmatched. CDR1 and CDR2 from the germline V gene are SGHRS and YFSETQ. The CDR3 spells CASRGDRGSYTF. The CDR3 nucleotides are TGCGCCAGCAGAGGAGACAGGGGAAGCTACACCTTC.

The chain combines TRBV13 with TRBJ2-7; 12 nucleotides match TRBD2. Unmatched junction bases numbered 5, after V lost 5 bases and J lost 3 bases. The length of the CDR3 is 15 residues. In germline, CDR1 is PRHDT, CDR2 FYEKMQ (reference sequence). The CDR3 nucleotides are TGTGCCAGCAGCGCAACTAGCGGGGGGCACTACGAGCAGTACTTC. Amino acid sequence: CASSATSGGHYEQYF.

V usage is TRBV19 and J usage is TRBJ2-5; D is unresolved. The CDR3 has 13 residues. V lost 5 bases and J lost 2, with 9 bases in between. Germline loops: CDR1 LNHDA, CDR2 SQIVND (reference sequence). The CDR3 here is CASSYRLQETQYF. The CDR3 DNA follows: TGTGCCAGTAGTTACAGATTACAAGAGACCCAGTACTTC.

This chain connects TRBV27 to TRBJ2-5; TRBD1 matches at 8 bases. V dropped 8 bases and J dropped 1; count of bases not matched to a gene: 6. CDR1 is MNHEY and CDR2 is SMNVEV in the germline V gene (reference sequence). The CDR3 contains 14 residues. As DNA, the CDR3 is TGTGCCAGCGCATCCACAGGGGGCCAAGAGACCCAGTACTTC. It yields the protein CASASTGGQETQYF.